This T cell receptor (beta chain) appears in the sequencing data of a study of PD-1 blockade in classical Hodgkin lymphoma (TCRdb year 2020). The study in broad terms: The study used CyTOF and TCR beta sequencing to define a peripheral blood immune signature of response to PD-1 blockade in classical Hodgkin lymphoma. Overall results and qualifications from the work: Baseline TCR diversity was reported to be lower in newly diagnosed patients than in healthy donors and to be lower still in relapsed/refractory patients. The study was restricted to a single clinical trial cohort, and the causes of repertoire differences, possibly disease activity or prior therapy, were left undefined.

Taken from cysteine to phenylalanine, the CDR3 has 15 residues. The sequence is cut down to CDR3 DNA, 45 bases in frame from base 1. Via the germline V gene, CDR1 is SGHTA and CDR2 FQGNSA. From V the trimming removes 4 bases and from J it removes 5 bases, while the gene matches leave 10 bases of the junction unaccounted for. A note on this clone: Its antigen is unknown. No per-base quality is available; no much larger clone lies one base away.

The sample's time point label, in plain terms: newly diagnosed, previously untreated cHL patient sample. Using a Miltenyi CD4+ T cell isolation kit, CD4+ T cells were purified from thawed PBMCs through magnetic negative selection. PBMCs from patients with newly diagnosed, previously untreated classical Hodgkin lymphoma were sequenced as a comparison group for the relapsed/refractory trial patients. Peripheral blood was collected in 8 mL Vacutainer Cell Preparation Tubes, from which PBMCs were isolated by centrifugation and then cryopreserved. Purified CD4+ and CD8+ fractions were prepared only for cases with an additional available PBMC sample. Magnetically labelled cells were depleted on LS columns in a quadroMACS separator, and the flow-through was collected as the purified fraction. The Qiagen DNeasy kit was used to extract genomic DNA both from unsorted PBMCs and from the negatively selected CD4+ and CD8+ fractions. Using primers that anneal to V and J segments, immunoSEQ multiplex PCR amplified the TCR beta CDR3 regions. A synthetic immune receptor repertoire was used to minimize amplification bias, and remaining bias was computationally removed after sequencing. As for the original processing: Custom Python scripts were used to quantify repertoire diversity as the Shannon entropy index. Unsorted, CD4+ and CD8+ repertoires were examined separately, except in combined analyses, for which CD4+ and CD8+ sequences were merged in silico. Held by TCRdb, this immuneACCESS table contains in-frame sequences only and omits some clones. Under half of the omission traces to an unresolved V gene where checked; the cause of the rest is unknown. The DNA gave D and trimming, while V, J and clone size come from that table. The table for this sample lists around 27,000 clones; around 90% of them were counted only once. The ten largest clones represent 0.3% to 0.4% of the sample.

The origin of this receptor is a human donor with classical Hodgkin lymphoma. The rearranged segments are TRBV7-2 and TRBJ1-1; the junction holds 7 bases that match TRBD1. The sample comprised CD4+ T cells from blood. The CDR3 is CASSSAGGFGTEAFF. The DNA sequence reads TGTGCCAGCAGCTCCGCAGGGGGTTTTGGGACTGAAGCTTTCTTT.